Shown below are 27 T cell receptor beta chains from a single sample sequenced in a study of T cell repertoires in cytomegalovirus infection. TCRdb called the reads again in MiXCR, with one record for every CDR3 protein. The sample contains just under 550,000 distinct CDR3 sequences, 26% of which appear only once. Input material: PBMCs. These receptors were taken from a human donor in good health (CMV status not recorded). Some clones in this sample may be carry-over from other donors' samples.

The chain combines TRBV6-2 or TRBV6-3 with TRBJ2-2, with D possibly TRBD2 on 5 matching bases. Trimming cost V 4 bases and J 3 bases, with 9 bases left between them. The CDR3 loop spans 14 amino acids. Germline assignment: CDR1 MNHEY and CDR2 SVGEGT. CDR3: CASSSDWDTGELFF. The CDR3, as DNA: TGTGCCAGCAGTTCGGACTGGGACACCGGGGAGCTGTTTTTT.

This clonotype has a handful of counts. The chain carries TRBV6-1 and TRBJ2-6; 10 bases are shared with TRBD2. V shed 6 bases and J 1 base; nucleotides not matched to a gene: 3. In germline, CDR1 is MNHNS, CDR2 SASEGT. The CDR3 has 16 residues. The CDR3 coding sequence is TGTGCCAGCAGGAGGACTAGCGGATCTGGGGCCAACGTCCTGACTTTC. This codes for CASRRTSGSGANVLTF.

V usage is TRBV28 and J usage is TRBJ1-5; D may be TRBD1 (6 bases). This CDR3 has 14 amino acids. Trimming took 4 bases from V and 4 from J, leaving 11 bases between them. Germline lookup yields CDR1 MDHEN and CDR2 SYDVKM. CDR3 protein: CASSSDRTNQPQHF. CDR3 sequence (DNA): TGTGCCAGCAGTTCGGACAGAACAAATCAGCCCCAGCATTTT.

This clonotype was recorded at least ten times. The chain uses TRBV7-2 and TRBJ1-1; tentative D call: TRBD1 (6 bases). V was trimmed by 4 bases and J by 8 bases, leaving 38 bases between them. Germline V gene data show CDR1 as SGHTA and CDR2 as FQGNSA. CDR3 length: 21 amino acids. This chain's CDR3 is CASSSSTDRLFGGGSRGEAFF. CDR3 in DNA: TGTGCCAGCAGCTCGTCCACGGACAGACTCTTTGGCGGGGGTAGCCGGGGAGAAGCTTTCTTT.

This clonotype appeared a few times. In DNA form, the CDR3 reads TGCGCCAGCAGCCCTCGGACCTTAAAGGTAGAGACCCAGTACTTC. It yields the protein CASSPRTLKVETQYF. The chain has TRBV5-1 and TRBJ2-5; D ambiguous. CDR1 SGHRS and CDR2 YFSETQ come from the germline V gene. V gave up 4 bases and J gave up 4 bases, with 17 bases separating them. This CDR3 is 15 amino acids long.

This chain connects TRBV18 to TRBJ2-3; no firm D call. This CDR3 region has 15 residues. The ends were cut back, 0 bases at V and 1 base at J, with 8 bases in the middle. Germline V gene sequence: CDR1 KGHSH, CDR2 LQKENI. The CDR3 sequence: CASSPPEWGTDTQYF. Written as DNA, the CDR3 is TGTGCCAGCTCACCACCTGAGTGGGGCACAGATACGCAGTATTTT.

This clonotype was observed a single time. J is TRBJ2-1 and V is TRBV18, with 14 bases that match TRBD2. Germline CDR1 KGHSH, CDR2 LQKENI. The CDR3 has 16 amino acids. V shed 6 bases, J shed 6 bases, and the junction held 7 bases outside the gene matches. The CDR3 here is CASSSLGTSGSNEQFF. The CDR3 nucleotides read TGTGCCAGCTCGTCGCTGGGGACTAGCGGGAGCAATGAGCAGTTCTTC.

Only a few counts were recorded for this clonotype. The chain employs TRBV6-5 and TRBJ2-2, with 8 bases matching TRBD2. Unmatched junction bases numbered 0, after V lost 0 bases and J lost 3 bases. CDR1 is MNHEY, CDR2 SVGAGI, per germline. This CDR3 comprises 15 residues. CDR3 nucleotides: TGTGCCAGCAGTTACTCCGGGGGGGACACCGGGGAGCTGTTTTTT. Protein: CASSYSGGDTGELFF.

This clonotype was seen more than once but under ten times. This chain links TRBV28 with TRBJ1-2; D possibly corresponds to TRBD1 (6 bases). Trimming cost V 6 bases and J 2 bases, with 19 bases left between them. Germline V gives CDR1 MDHEN, CDR2 SYDVKM. The CDR3 has 16 amino acids. CDR3 sequence: CASSLTGQPRNYGYTF. The CDR3 DNA is TGTGCCAGCAGCCTTACCGGACAGCCCCGAAACTATGGCTACACCTTC.

This clonotype was counted a few times. V usage is TRBV7-2 and J usage is TRBJ2-5; D is uncertain. This CDR3 is 15 amino acids long. Germline CDR1 and CDR2: SGHTA and FQGNSA. Trimming cost V 3 bases and J 2 bases, with 13 bases left between them. CDR3 in DNA: TGTGCCAGCAGCTTTAGTGTTGACCCTCAAGAGACCCAGTACTTC. This sequence encodes CASSFSVDPQETQYF.

Ten or more counts support this clonotype. The gene calls are TRBV7-8 and TRBJ1-5; D perhaps matches TRBD1 (5 bases). The CDR3 contains 13 residues. CDR1 and CDR2 from the germline V gene are SGHVS and FQNEAQ. V lost 5 bases and J lost 3, with 8 bases in between. This CDR3 is CASSQGNNQPQHF. The CDR3, as DNA: TGTGCCAGCAGCCAGGGAAACAATCAGCCCCAGCATTTT.

This clonotype appeared a few times. The chain has TRBV6-5 and TRBJ2-5, with D perhaps matching TRBD2 (7 bases). Trimming stripped 5 bases from V and 5 bases from J, with 18 bases between. The CDR3 has 15 residues. Germline lookup yields CDR1 MNHEY and CDR2 SVGAGI. This CDR3 is CASSKPGGVGETQYF. In nucleotides, the CDR3 is TGTGCCAGCAGTAAACCGGGGGGCGTAGGGGAGACCCAGTACTTC.

This clonotype turned up a few times. This rearrangement joins TRBV6-2 or TRBV6-3 to TRBJ2-7; D unclear. Germline lookup yields CDR1 MNHEY and CDR2 SVGEGT. The CDR3 extends over 13 amino acids. The V end was cut by 3 bases, the J end by 3 bases, with 9 bases between. The CDR3 protein is CASSYLERYEQYV. CDR3 DNA: TGTGCCAGCAGTTATTTGGAGCGCTACGAGCAGTACGTC.

The chain couples TRBV10-3 to TRBJ1-1; 8 nucleotides line up with TRBD1. This CDR3 has 14 residues. Looked up from germline, CDR1 is ENHRY and CDR2 is SYGVKD. V lost 7 bases, J lost 2 bases, and 6 bases stayed unmatched. The DNA of the CDR3 is TGTGCCATCATGAAGGCAGGGGGCAACACTGAAGCTTTCTTT. Protein product: CAIMKAGGNTEAFF.

The chain employs TRBV19 and TRBJ1-1; D is ambiguous. Germline values: CDR1 LNHDA, CDR2 SQIVND (reference sequence). The CDR3 contains 12 residues. V was pared by 3 bases and J by 7 bases, with 9 bases between. Here the CDR3 reads CASSMRRLEAFF. CDR3 nucleotides: TGTGCCAGTAGTATGAGGCGTCTTGAAGCTTTCTTT.

For the CDR3, the DNA is TGTGCCAGCAGCTTAATTGGGTTCGGGGCCAACGTCCTGACTTTC. The encoded protein is CASSLIGFGANVLTF. The chain has TRBV11-3 and TRBJ2-6; D is unresolved. The CDR3 runs 15 residues. V lost 2 bases to trimming and J lost 4 bases, with 9 bases between them. CDR1 and CDR2 from the germline V gene are SGHNT and YENEEA.

Here the CDR3 DNA reads TGTGCCAGCACCCTCCGTGGGACAAGCACTGAAGCTTTCTTT. As protein: CASTLRGTSTEAFF. The chain uses TRBV2 and TRBJ1-1; maybe TRBD1 (6 bases). Trimming removed 7 bases from V and 4 bases from J, with 16 bases in between. There are 14 residues in the CDR3. From germline, CDR1 is SNHLY and CDR2 FYNNEI.

This clonotype turned up a few times. The rearrangement uses TRBV6-2 or TRBV6-3 and TRBJ2-4; weak D call: TRBD1 (6 bases). Trimming pared 2 bases from V and 2 bases from J, leaving 19 bases between. This CDR3 is 18 amino acids long. CDR1 and CDR2 (germline): MNHEY, SVGEGT. The CDR3, as DNA: TGTGCCAGCAGTTACACAACAGGACAGATACATTCCAAAAACATTCAGTACTTC. This sequence encodes CASSYTTGQIHSKNIQYF.

The chain employs TRBV10-3 and TRBJ2-3, with 8 bases fitting TRBD2. The V gene's germline CDR1 is ENHRY and CDR2 SYGVKD. The V segment lost 11 bases and the J segment 5 bases; nucleotides outside the gene matches: 12. The CDR3 length is 14 residues. CDR3 in amino acids: CASSGAGAEDTQYF. DNA of the CDR3: TGTGCCTCCTCCGGAGCGGGAGCGGAAGATACGCAGTATTTT.

The V and J genes are TRBV30 and TRBJ1-5; D is ambiguous. Germline CDR1 is GTSNPN and CDR2 is SVGIG (reference sequence). The CDR3 is 16 amino acids. V lost 3 bases to trimming and J lost 9 bases, with 24 bases between them. The DNA of the CDR3 is TGTGCCTGGAGCGTAGATAGCCAGAGCCGACGTATGCCCCAGCATTTT. It is translated as CAWSVDSQSRRMPQHF.

This chain connects TRBV4-1 to TRBJ2-7; 7 nucleotides line up with TRBD2. The CDR3 extends over 16 amino acids. Germline V gene lookup returns CDR1 MGHRA and CDR2 YSYEKL. Losses at the gene ends were 0 bases for V and 2 bases for J; bases not matched to a gene: 7. The CDR3 sequence is CASSQEGGGVTYEQYF. The CDR3 bases are TGCGCCAGCAGCCAAGAGGGGGGGGGAGTGACCTACGAGCAGTACTTC.

The rearrangement joins TRBV2 to TRBJ2-7; D remains unclear. With 5 bases removed from V and 2 bases from J, the gap between germline ends came to 13 bases. The CDR3 sequence is 14 residues long. Germline lookup yields CDR1 SNHLY and CDR2 FYNNEI. The CDR3 sequence: CASSSPNRPYEQYV. The CDR3 DNA sequence: TGTGCCAGCAGTTCTCCGAATAGGCCCTACGAGCAGTACGTC.

The V gene is TRBV2, the J gene TRBJ2-7; D not resolved. V was trimmed by 11 bases and J by 5 bases, leaving 13 bases between them. CDR1 is SNHLY, CDR2 FYNNEI, per germline. The CDR3 consists of 11 residues. The CDR3 DNA reads as TGTGCCTCGGAGTCCGAAAACGAGCAGTACTTC. Its translation is CASESENEQYF.

This clonotype was observed a handful of times. The chain has TRBV29-1 and TRBJ2-5; D is uncertain. Germline CDR1 reads SQVTM; CDR2 reads ANQGSEA. V lost 4 bases, J lost 3 bases, and 12 bases lay in between. The CDR3 spans 13 residues. The chain's CDR3 is CSVGRLFEETQYF. The DNA for the CDR3 is TGCAGCGTTGGCAGGCTATTCGAAGAGACCCAGTACTTC.

The chain employs TRBV12-3 or TRBV12-4 and TRBJ2-7; 12 nucleotides line up with TRBD2. Trimming took 6 bases from V and 3 from J; bases not matched to a gene: 6. This CDR3 comprises 15 residues. In DNA form, the CDR3 reads TGTGCCAGCAGGTCCGGGACTAGCGGGTTCTACGAGCAGTACTTC. Translated, it gives CASRSGTSGFYEQYF.

In the case of this clonotype: The junction departs from germline at one end; a sequencing error may be responsible. This chain links TRBV12-3 or TRBV12-4 with TRBJ2-7, with a tentative D call TRBD2 (6 bases). The CDR3 extends over 12 amino acids. CDR3 sequence: CASSLALGGIKF. The CDR3 DNA sequence: TGTGCCAGCAGTTTAGCGCTGGGGGGAATTAAATTC.

This clonotype has only a few counts. The chain employs TRBV11-3 and TRBJ2-1, with D possibly being TRBD2 (6 bases). Trimming shortened V by 3 bases and J by 4 bases, and 13 bases separated the two germline ends. This CDR3 has 15 amino acids. The V gene's germline CDR1 is SGHNT and CDR2 YENEEA. CDR3 DNA: TGTGCCAGCAGCTTGACTCACGGAGGGTACAATGAGCAGTTCTTC. It specifies CASSLTHGGYNEQFF.